Sequencing of this TCR beta chain was carried out in a study of blood T cell repertoires in COVID-19. Across the study: T cells, B-cell-depleted T cells, or PBMCs provided the cDNA or gDNA that served as material.

Trimming at V came to 6 bases and at J to 5 bases, leaving 6 bases not matched to a gene. CDR3 length: 13 residues. The V gene's germline CDR1 is SQVTM and CDR2 ANQGSEA. Original processing notes: Reference gene primers were amplified, and this amplification served to estimate nucleated cell counts. Method: immunoSEQ multiplex PCR; TCRdb's copy keeps in-frame clones and lacks some. Clone size and the V and J calls come from that table; the DNA yielded D and trimming. The table records about 220,000 clones, 82% of them present only once. Which cohort a participant joined came from the clinical history participants gave.

The clonotype comes from a woman aged 60-75 years who had recovered from COVID-19. This chain connects TRBV29-1 to TRBJ1-1, with TRBD1 matching over 10 bases. Material for sequencing was PBMCs or T cells enriched from blood (not recorded which). CDR3 sequence (DNA): TGCAGCGTACCCGGGACAGGGGCGACTGAAGCTTTCTTT. Translation: CSVPGTGATEAFF.